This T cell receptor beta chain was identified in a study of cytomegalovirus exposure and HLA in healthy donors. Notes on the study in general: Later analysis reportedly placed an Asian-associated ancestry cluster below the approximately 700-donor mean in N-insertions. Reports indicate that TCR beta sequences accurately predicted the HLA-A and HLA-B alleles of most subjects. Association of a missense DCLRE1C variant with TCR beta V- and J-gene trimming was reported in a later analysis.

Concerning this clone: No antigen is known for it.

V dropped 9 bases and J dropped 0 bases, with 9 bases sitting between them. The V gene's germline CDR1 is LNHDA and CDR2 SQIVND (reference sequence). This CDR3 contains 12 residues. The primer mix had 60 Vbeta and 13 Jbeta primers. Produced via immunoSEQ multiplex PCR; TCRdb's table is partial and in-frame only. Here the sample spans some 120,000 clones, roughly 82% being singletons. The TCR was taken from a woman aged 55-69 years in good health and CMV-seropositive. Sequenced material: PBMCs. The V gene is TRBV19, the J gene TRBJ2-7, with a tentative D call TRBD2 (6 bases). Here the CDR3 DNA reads TGTGCCAGAAGGGACTCCTCCTACGAGCAGTACTTC. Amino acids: CARRDSSYEQYF. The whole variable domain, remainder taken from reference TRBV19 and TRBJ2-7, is DGGITQSPKYLFRKEGQNVTLSCEQNLNHDAMYWYRQDPGQGLRLIYYSQIVNDFQKGDIAEGYSVSREKKESFPLTVTSAQKNPTAFYLCARRDSSYEQYFGPGTRLTVT.